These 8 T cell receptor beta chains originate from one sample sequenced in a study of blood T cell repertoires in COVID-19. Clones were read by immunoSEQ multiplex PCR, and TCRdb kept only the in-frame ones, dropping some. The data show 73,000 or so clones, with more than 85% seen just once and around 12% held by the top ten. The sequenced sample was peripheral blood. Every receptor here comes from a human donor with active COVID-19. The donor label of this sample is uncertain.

CDR3 nucleotide sequence: TGTGCCAGCAGCAAAGAATCTCTACCTATCACCGGGGAGCTGTTTTTT. Amino acids: CASSKESLPITGELFF. The V call is TRBV9, the J call TRBJ2-2; D remains ambiguous. CDR3 length: 16 amino acids. Germline assignment: CDR1 SGDLS and CDR2 YYNGEE. Trimming stripped 4 bases from V and 4 bases from J, with 17 bases between.

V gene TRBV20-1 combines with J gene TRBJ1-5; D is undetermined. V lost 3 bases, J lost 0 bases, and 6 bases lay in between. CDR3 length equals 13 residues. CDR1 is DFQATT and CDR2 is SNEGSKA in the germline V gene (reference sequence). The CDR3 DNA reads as TGCAGTGCTAGTGAGCGTAGCAATCAGCCCCAGCATTTT. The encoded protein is CSASERSNQPQHF.

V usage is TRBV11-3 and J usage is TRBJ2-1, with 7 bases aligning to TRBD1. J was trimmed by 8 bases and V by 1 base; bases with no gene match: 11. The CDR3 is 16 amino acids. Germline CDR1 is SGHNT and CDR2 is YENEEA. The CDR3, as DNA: TGTGCCAGCAGCTTAGTTGCAGGGGGAGCAGTGGATGAGCAGTTCTTC. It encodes CASSLVAGGAVDEQFF.

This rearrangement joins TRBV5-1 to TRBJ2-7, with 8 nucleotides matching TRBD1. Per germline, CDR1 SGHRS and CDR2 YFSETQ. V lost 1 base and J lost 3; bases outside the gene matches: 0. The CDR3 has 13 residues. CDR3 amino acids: CASSLTGGYEQYF. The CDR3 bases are TGCGCCAGCAGCTTGACAGGGGGCTACGAGCAGTACTTC.

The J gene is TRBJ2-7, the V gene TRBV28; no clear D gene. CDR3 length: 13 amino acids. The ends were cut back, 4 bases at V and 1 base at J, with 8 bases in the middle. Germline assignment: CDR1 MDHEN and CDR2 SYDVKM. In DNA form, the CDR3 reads TGTGCCAGCAGTTCTCGACTGTCCTACGAGCAGTACTTC. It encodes CASSSRLSYEQYF. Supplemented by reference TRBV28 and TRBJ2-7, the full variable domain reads DVKVTQSSRYLVKRTGEKVFLECVQDMDHENMFWYRQDPGLGLRLIYFSYDVKMKEKGDIPEGYSVSREKKERFSLILESASTNQTSMYLCASSSRLSYEQYFGPGTRLTVT.

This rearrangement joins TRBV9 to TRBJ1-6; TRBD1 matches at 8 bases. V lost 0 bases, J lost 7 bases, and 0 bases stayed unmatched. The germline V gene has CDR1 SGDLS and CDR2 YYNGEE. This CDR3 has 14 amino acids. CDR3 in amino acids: CASSVGTGNSPLHF. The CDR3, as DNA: TGTGCCAGCAGCGTAGGGACAGGGAATTCACCCCTCCACTTT.

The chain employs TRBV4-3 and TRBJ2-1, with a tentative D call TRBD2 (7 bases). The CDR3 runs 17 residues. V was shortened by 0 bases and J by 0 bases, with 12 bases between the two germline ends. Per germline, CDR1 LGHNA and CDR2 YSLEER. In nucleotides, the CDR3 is TGCGCCAGCAGCCAAGAGAGGGGGGGGAGCTCCTACAATGAGCAGTTCTTC. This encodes CASSQERGGSSYNEQFF.

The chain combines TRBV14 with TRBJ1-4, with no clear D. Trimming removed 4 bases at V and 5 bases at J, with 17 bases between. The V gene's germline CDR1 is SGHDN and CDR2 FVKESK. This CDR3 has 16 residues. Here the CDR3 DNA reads TGTGCCAGCAGCCCCCTATCCTCCCGAGCGAATGAAAAACTGTTTTTT. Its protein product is CASSPLSSRANEKLFF.